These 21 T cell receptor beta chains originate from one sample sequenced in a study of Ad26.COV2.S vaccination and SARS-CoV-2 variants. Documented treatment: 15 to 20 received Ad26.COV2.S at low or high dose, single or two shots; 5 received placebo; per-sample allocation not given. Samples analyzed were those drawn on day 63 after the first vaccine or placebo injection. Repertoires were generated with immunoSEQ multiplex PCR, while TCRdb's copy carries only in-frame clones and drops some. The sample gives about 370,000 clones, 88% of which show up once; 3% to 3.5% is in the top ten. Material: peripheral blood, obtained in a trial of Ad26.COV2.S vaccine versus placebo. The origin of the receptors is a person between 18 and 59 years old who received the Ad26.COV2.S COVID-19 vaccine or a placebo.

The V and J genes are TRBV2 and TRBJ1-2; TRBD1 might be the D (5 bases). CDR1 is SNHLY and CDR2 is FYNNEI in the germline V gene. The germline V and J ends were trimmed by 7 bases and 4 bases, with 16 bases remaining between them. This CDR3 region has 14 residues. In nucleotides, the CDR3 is TGTGCCAGCAATGGGGCGGACGGGGCCTATGGCTACACCTTC. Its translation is CASNGADGAYGYTF.

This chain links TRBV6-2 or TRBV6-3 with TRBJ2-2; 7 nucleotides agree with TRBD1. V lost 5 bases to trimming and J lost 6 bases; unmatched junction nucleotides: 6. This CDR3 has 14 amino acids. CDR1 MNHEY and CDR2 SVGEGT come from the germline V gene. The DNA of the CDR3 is TGTGCCAGCAGTACCACAGGGGAGTCCGGGGAGCTGTTTTTT. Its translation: CASSTTGESGELFF.

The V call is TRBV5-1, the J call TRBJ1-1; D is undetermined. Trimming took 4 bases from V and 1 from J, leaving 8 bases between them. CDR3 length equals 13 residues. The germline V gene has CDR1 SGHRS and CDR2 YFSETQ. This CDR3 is CASSPDGNTEAFF. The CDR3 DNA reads TGCGCCAGCAGCCCGGACGGGAACACTGAAGCTTTCTTT.

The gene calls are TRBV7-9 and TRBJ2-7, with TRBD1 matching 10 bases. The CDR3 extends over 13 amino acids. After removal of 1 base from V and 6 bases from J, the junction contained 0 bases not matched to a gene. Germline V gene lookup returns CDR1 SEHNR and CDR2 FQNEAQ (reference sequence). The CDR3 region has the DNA TGTGCCAGCAGCTTAGGGGACAGGGGCGAGCAGTACTTC. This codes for CASSLGDRGEQYF.

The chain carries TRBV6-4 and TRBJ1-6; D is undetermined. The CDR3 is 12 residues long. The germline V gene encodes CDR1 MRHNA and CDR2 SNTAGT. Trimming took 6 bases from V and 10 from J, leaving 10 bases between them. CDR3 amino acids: CASRNEGSPLHF. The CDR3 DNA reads TGTGCCAGCAGGAACGAGGGCTCACCCCTCCACTTT.

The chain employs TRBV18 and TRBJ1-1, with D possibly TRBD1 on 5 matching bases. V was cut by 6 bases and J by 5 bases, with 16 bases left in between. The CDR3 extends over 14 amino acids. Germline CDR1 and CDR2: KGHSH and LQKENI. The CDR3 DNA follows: TGTGCCAGCTCTCAGGGAGATTATTCGACTGAAGCTTTCTTT. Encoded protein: CASSQGDYSTEAFF.

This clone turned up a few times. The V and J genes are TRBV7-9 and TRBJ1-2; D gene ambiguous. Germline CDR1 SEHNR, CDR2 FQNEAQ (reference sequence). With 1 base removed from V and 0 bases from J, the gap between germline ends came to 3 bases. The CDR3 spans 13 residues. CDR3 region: CASSLEANYGYTF. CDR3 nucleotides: TGTGCCAGCAGCTTAGAAGCTAACTATGGCTACACCTTC.

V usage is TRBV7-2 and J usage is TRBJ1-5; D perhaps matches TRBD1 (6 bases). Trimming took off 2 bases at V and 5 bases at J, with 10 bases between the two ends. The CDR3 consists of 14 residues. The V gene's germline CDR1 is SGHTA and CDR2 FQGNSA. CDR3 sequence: CASSLSGGDQPQHF. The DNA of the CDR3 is TGTGCCAGCAGCTTAAGCGGGGGCGATCAGCCCCAGCATTTT.

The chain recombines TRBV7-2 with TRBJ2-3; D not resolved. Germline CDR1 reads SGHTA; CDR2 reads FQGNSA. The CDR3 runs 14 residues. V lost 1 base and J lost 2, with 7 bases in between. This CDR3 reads CASSLDPNTDTQYF. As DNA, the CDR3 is TGTGCCAGCAGCTTAGATCCCAACACAGATACGCAGTATTTT.

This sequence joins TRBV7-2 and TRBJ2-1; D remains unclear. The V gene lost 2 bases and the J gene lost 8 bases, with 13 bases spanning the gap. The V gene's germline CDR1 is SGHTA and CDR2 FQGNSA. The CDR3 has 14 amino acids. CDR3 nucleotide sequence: TGTGCCAGCAGCTTACAGACCAAGATGCATGAGCAGTTCTTC. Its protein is CASSLQTKMHEQFF.

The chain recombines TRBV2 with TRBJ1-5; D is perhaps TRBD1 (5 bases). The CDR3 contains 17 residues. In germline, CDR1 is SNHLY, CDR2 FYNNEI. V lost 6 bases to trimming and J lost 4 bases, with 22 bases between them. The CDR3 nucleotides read TGTGCCAGCAGAAATCTAAAAAGGGGTTTCGGAAATCAGCCCCAGCATTTT. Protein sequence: CASRNLKRGFGNQPQHF. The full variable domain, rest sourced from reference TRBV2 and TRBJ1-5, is EPEVTQTPSHQVTQMGQEVILRCVPISNHLYFYWYRQILGQKVEFLVSFYNNEISEKSEIFDDQFSVERPDGSNFTLKIRSTKLEDSAMYFCASRNLKRGFGNQPQHFGDGTRLSIL.

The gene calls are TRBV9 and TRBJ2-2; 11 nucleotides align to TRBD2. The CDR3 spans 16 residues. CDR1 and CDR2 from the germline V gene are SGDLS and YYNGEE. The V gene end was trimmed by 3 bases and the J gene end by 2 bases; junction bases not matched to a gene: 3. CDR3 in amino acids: CASSASGGLNTGELFF. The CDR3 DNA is TGTGCCAGCAGCGCTAGCGGGGGGCTTAACACCGGGGAGCTGTTTTTT.

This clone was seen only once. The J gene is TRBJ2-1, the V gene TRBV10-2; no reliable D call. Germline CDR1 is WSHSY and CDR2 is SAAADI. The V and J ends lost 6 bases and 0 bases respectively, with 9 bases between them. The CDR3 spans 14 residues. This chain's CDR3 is CASRQISSYNEQFF. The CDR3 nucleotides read TGCGCCAGCAGGCAGATCAGCTCCTACAATGAGCAGTTCTTC.

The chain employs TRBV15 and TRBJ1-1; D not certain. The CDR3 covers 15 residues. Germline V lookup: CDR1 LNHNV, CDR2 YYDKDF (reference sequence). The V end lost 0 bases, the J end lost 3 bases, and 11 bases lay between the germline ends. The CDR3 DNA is TGTGCCACCAGCAGAGATAGCCCCATCGACACTGAAGCTTTCTTT. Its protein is CATSRDSPIDTEAFF. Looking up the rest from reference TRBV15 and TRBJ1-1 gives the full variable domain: DAMVIQNPRYQVTQFGKPVTLSCSQTLNHNVMYWYQQKSSQAPKLLFHYYDKDFNNEADTPDNFQSRRPNTSFCFLDIRSPGLGDTAMYLCATSRDSPIDTEAFFGQGTRLTVV.

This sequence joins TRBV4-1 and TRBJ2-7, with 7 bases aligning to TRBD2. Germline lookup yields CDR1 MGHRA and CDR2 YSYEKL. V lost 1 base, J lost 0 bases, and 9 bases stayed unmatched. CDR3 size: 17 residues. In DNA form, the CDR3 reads TGCGCCAGCAGCCAAGTGGGGTTGACGGGGGGCTCCTACGAGCAGTACTTC. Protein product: CASSQVGLTGGSYEQYF.

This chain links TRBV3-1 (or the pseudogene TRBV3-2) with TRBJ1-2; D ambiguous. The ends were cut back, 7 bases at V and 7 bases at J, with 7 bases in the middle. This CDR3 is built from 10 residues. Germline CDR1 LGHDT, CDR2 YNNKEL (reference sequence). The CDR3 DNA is TGTGCCAGCAACCTTGCTGGCTACACCTTC. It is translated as CASNLAGYTF.

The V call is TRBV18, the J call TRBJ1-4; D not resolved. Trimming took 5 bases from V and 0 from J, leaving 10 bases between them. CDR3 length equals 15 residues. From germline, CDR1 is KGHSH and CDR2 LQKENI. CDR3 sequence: CASSVTDATNEKLFF. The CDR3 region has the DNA TGTGCCAGCTCAGTGACCGATGCAACTAATGAAAAACTGTTTTTT.

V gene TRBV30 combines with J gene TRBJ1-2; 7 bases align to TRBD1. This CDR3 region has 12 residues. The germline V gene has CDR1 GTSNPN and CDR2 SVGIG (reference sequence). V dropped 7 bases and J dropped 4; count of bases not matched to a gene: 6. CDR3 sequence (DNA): TGTGCCTTAAACAGGGACAGCTATGGCTACACCTTC. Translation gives CALNRDSYGYTF.

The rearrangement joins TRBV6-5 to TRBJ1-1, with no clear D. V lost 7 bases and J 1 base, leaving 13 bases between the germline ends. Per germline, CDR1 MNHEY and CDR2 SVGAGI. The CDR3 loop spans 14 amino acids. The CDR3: CASITFLWNTEAFF. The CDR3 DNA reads TGTGCCAGCATTACGTTTCTATGGAACACTGAAGCTTTCTTT.

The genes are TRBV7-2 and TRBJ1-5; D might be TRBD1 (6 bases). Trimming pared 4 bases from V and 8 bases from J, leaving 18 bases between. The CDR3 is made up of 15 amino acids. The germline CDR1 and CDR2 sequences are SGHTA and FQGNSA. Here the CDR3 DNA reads TGTGCCAGCAGCTGGAGTCGGGGGCACGGTGAGCCCCAGCATTTT. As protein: CASSWSRGHGEPQHF.

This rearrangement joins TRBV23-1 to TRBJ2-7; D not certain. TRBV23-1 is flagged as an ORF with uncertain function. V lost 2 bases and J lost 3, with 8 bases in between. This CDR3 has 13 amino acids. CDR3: CASSQQDGYEQYF. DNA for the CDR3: TGCGCCAGCAGTCAACAAGATGGCTACGAGCAGTACTTC.